The 2 T cell receptor beta chains below come from one sample, sequenced in a study of blood T cell repertoires in COVID-19. TCRdb's table, derived via immunoSEQ multiplex PCR, lists solely in-frame clones and lacks some. Of around 250,000 clones listed, about four fifths were seen once; the top ten hold more than 4%. Sequenced sample: PBMCs or T cells enriched from blood (not recorded which). These receptors were taken from a man aged 40-50 years who had been exposed to COVID-19.

The rearrangement links TRBV5-6 to TRBJ2-7; possibly TRBD2 for D (5 bases). Germline values: CDR1 SGHDT, CDR2 YYEEEE. The CDR3 contains 17 residues. Trimming stripped 4 bases from V and 2 bases from J, with 22 bases between. The CDR3 bases are TGTGCCAGCAGCGTAGGCGGAACGGCACTCGGGGCCTACGAGCAGTACTTC. It specifies CASSVGGTALGAYEQYF.

The chain joins TRBV3-1 (or the pseudogene TRBV3-2) to TRBJ1-1, with D perhaps matching TRBD1 (6 bases). The CDR3 has 13 residues. Trimming cost V 11 bases and J 2 bases, with 15 bases left between them. The germline CDR1 and CDR2 sequences are LGHDT and YNNKEL (reference sequence). The CDR3 DNA reads TGTGCCGCCTCCGGGACACTAAACACTGAAGCTTTCTTT. The encoded protein is CAASGTLNTEAFF.